The 23 T cell receptor beta chains given below trace back to one sample, sequenced in a study of shared clonotypes between healthy human individuals. TCRdb keeps only in-frame clones here, not all; method: immunoSEQ multiplex PCR. Among approximately 2.4 million clones listed, approximately 94% were seen once. The material sequenced was naive CD4+ T cells sorted from blood. Noted subset: CD45RA+ positively selected. Every receptor here comes from a man between 18 and 29 years old in good health.

The V call is TRBV6-5, the J call TRBJ1-1; D may be TRBD1 (6 bases). The V gene lost 6 bases and the J gene lost 1 base, with 15 bases spanning the gap. This CDR3 comprises 15 residues. Germline V gives CDR1 MNHEY, CDR2 SVGAGI. CDR3 sequence reads: CASSRRGLRNTEAFF. The CDR3 region has the DNA TGTGCCAGCAGCCGTCGGGGGCTACGGAACACTGAAGCTTTCTTT.

The chain combines TRBV7-2 with TRBJ2-1; D ambiguous. This CDR3 is 13 amino acids long. The V gene lost 6 bases and the J gene lost 0 bases, with 6 bases spanning the gap. Per germline, CDR1 SGHTA and CDR2 FQGNSA. The CDR3 loop reads CASRLSSYNEQFF. The CDR3 nucleotides read TGTGCCAGCAGGCTAAGCTCCTACAATGAGCAGTTCTTC.

The chain combines TRBV7-2 with TRBJ2-1; 8 nucleotides agree with TRBD2. Germline V CDR1 and CDR2: SGHTA, FQGNSA. The CDR3 contains 16 residues. After removal of 5 bases from V and 5 bases from J, the junction contained 11 bases not matched to a gene. The CDR3 nucleotides are TGTGCCAGCAGCCCTAGAAGGAGCGGGAGTGACAATGAGCAGTTCTTC. This codes for CASSPRRSGSDNEQFF. The full variable domain, with the rest looked up from reference TRBV7-2 and TRBJ2-1, is GAGVSQSPSNKVTEKGKDVELRCDPISGHTALYWYRQSLGQGLEFLIYFQGNSAPDKSGLPSDRFSAERTGGSVSTLTIQRTQQEDSAVYLCASSPRRSGSDNEQFFGPGTRLTVL.

This rearrangement joins TRBV5-1 to TRBJ2-1, with 15 nucleotides matching TRBD2. V lost 4 bases and J lost 9; bases outside the gene matches: 5. Germline CDR1 is SGHRS and CDR2 is YFSETQ. This CDR3 contains 15 residues. The CDR3 sequence is CASSGLAGGPSEQFF. The CDR3 DNA reads TGCGCCAGCAGCGGACTAGCGGGAGGGCCATCTGAGCAGTTCTTC.

The gene calls are TRBV7-8 and TRBJ2-7, with 11 positions matching TRBD2. This CDR3 comprises 15 residues. The V segment lost 1 base and the J segment 7 bases; nucleotides outside the gene matches: 6. Germline V lookup: CDR1 SGHVS, CDR2 FQNEAQ. The DNA for the CDR3 is TGTGCCAGCAGCTTAGTTCTAGCGGGAGGCCGGGAGCAGTACTTC. The encoded protein is CASSLVLAGGREQYF.

The gene calls are TRBV6-1 and TRBJ1-3; D unresolved. This CDR3 spans 15 amino acids. The germline V and J ends were trimmed by 3 bases and 0 bases, with 9 bases remaining between them. Per the germline V gene, CDR1 is MNHNS and CDR2 is SASEGT. This CDR3 reads CASSDAGYSGNTIYF. CDR3 nucleotides: TGTGCCAGCAGTGATGCTGGATACTCTGGAAACACCATATATTTT.

The CDR3 protein is CASSLEGAGNIQYF. CDR3 DNA: TGTGCCAGCAGCTTAGAAGGGGCGGGAAACATTCAGTACTTC. V gene TRBV7-2 combines with J gene TRBJ2-4; D could derive from TRBD1 or TRBD2 (5 bases each). V lost 1 base and J 6 bases, leaving 10 bases between the germline ends. Germline CDR1 SGHTA, CDR2 FQGNSA. CDR3 length: 14 amino acids.

This chain links TRBV19 with TRBJ1-5; the D gene is possibly TRBD1 (5 bases). Between the trimmed V and J ends, which lost 5 bases and 4 bases, there was a span of 12 bases. The CDR3 runs to 14 residues. The germline V gene has CDR1 LNHDA and CDR2 SQIVND (reference sequence). The CDR3 DNA reads as TGTGCCAGTAGTTACACAGGCCCTAATCAGCCCCAGCATTTT. Its translation is CASSYTGPNQPQHF.

This clone was found once. J is TRBJ2-3 and V is TRBV6-1; 10 bases agree with TRBD1. J gave up 4 bases and V 4 bases, and 8 bases lay outside the gene matches. CDR1 is MNHNS and CDR2 is SASEGT in the germline V gene. This CDR3 comprises 16 residues. Written as DNA, the CDR3 is TGTGCCAGCAGTGGGCAGACAGGGGGCGGCCCAGATACGCAGTATTTT. This encodes CASSGQTGGGPDTQYF.

V usage is TRBV5-6 and J usage is TRBJ2-6; the D is unclear. V was trimmed by 2 bases and J by 1 base, leaving 7 bases between them. There are 15 residues in the CDR3. Looked up from germline, CDR1 is SGHDT and CDR2 is YYEEEE. The CDR3 protein is CASSFRKSGANVLTF. As DNA, the CDR3 is TGTGCCAGCAGCTTTCGAAAGTCTGGGGCCAACGTCCTGACTTTC. Based on the CDR3 plus reference TRBV5-6 and TRBJ2-6, the full variable domain is DAGVTQSPTHLIKTRGQQVTLRCSPKSGHDTVSWYQQALGQGPQFIFQYYEEEERQRGNFPDRFSGHQFPNYSSELNVNALLLGDSALYLCASSFRKSGANVLTFGAGSRLTVL.

Here the CDR3 reads CASSAQGMQALGYTF. DNA of the CDR3: TGTGCCAGCAGCGCCCAGGGGATGCAGGCCCTTGGCTACACCTTC. V gene TRBV2 combines with J gene TRBJ1-2, with D possibly matching TRBD1 (6 bases). V dropped 6 bases and J dropped 7 bases, with 21 bases sitting between them. The CDR3 consists of 15 residues. Germline CDR1 reads SNHLY; CDR2 reads FYNNEI.

This rearrangement joins TRBV5-1 to TRBJ2-1; weak D call: TRBD2 (6 bases). Per the germline V gene, CDR1 is SGHRS and CDR2 is YFSETQ. V was clipped by 2 bases and J by 7 bases, with 13 bases between them. The CDR3 covers 14 residues. The CDR3 DNA sequence: TGCGCCAGCAGCTTCGGGGAGGTTAGGAATGAGCAGTTCTTC. This encodes CASSFGEVRNEQFF.

The rearrangement uses TRBV11-3 and TRBJ2-5; TRBD2 matches 12 bases. Germline CDR1 and CDR2: SGHNT and YENEEA. There are 15 residues in the CDR3. With V trimmed by 1 base and J by 5 bases, 2 bases remained unmatched. This CDR3 is CASSLGTSGAETQYF. For the CDR3, the DNA is TGTGCCAGCAGCTTAGGGACTAGCGGGGCGGAGACCCAGTACTTC.

This sequence joins TRBV5-1 and TRBJ1-3; D ambiguous. There are 16 residues in the CDR3. Between the trimmed V and J ends, which lost 0 bases and 2 bases, there was a span of 12 bases. The germline V gene encodes CDR1 SGHRS and CDR2 YFSETQ. The CDR3, as DNA: TGCGCCAGCAGCTTGGGGGGATTCGATCCTGGAAACACCATATATTTT. Translated: CASSLGGFDPGNTIYF.

The V call is TRBV30, the J call TRBJ1-2; D is unclear. This CDR3 has 12 residues. Germline CDR1 and CDR2: GTSNPN and SVGIG (reference sequence). CDR3 sequence reads: CALSRLNYGYTF. CDR3 DNA sequence: TGTGCACTGTCTCGGCTTAACTATGGCTACACCTTC.

The chain uses TRBV4-3 and TRBJ1-1; D unclear. Between the trimmed V and J ends, which lost 0 bases and 11 bases, there was a span of 13 bases. Per the germline V gene, CDR1 is LGHNA and CDR2 is YSLEER. The length of the CDR3 is 13 residues. The CDR3 loop reads CASSQDRIEGAFF. The CDR3 region has the DNA TGCGCCAGCAGCCAAGATCGAATAGAAGGGGCTTTCTTT.

The V gene is TRBV2, the J gene TRBJ2-7; tentative D call: TRBD1 (6 bases). The CDR3 has 14 amino acids. Germline lookup yields CDR1 SNHLY and CDR2 FYNNEI. Trimming removed 6 bases from V and 1 base from J, with 13 bases in between. The CDR3 DNA follows: TGTGCCAGCAGGGAGACAGGCCTTTCCTACGAGCAGTACTTC. Its protein is CASRETGLSYEQYF.

The chain employs TRBV30 and TRBJ1-3; a weak D match, TRBD1 (5 bases). CDR1 and CDR2 (germline): GTSNPN, SVGIG (reference sequence). This CDR3 is built from 14 residues. Trimming took off 1 base at V and 3 bases at J, with 10 bases between the two ends. The CDR3 DNA follows: TGTGCCTGGAGTGGGGGCAGCCATGGAAACACCATATATTTT. It specifies CAWSGGSHGNTIYF.

Comments on this clone: Other DNA sequences in the same sample also yield this CDR3. This rearrangement joins TRBV6-5 to TRBJ2-7, with D uncertain. Trimming cost V 6 bases and J 4 bases, with 10 bases left between them. CDR1 and CDR2 from the germline V gene are MNHEY and SVGAGI. There are 12 residues in the CDR3. CDR3 region: CASSRTSYEQYF. Here the CDR3 DNA reads TGTGCCAGCAGCCGAACAAGTTACGAGCAGTACTTC.

The count of this clone is one. The chain joins TRBV7-3 to TRBJ2-1; 9 bases align to TRBD1. V lost 1 base, J lost 8 bases, and 9 bases stayed unmatched. Germline CDR1 and CDR2: SGHTA and FQGTGA. This CDR3 spans 16 amino acids. The CDR3 loop reads CASSLNSGQGSDEQFF. The CDR3, as DNA: TGTGCCAGCAGCTTAAACTCGGGACAGGGCAGCGATGAGCAGTTCTTC.

V and J are TRBV29-1 and TRBJ2-6; D call uncertain. CDR1 is SQVTM and CDR2 is ANQGSEA in the germline V gene. This CDR3 spans 15 amino acids. Deletions cut 1 base from V and 4 bases from J, with 11 bases between. For the CDR3, the DNA is TGCAGCGTTGAAGTAGAGTCGCAGGGGGCCAACGTCCTGACTTTC. Protein sequence: CSVEVESQGANVLTF.

The count of this clone is one. The rearrangement uses TRBV7-8 and TRBJ2-1; D is unclear. V lost 5 bases and J lost 5, with 16 bases in between. CDR1 SGHVS and CDR2 FQNEAQ come from the germline V gene. The CDR3 has 15 residues. Here the CDR3 DNA reads TGTGCCAGCAGCCCGACCGAACAACTTAACAATGAGCAGTTCTTC. Protein sequence: CASSPTEQLNNEQFF.

To note about this clone: The same CDR3 is also encoded by other DNA sequences in this sample. The chain has TRBV28 and TRBJ2-1; 9 nucleotides align to TRBD2. Trimming cost V 2 bases and J 2 bases; bases outside gene matches: 1. In germline, CDR1 is MDHEN, CDR2 SYDVKM. The CDR3 runs 15 residues. As DNA, the CDR3 is TGTGCCAGCAGTTTAGCTAGCGGGGCCTACAATGAGCAGTTCTTC. Protein: CASSLASGAYNEQFF.